This T cell receptor beta chain was found in a study of radiotherapy plus CTLA-4 blockade in lung cancer. Whole-study findings and limits: Interferon-beta, together with early blood T cell clone dynamics, reportedly best predicted response.

In regard to this clone: Its antigen remains unknown.

Trimming shortened V by 6 bases and J by 4 bases, and 13 bases separated the two germline ends. Germline CDR1 reads MGHRA; CDR2 reads YSYEKL. The CDR3 runs 13 residues. Measured with immunoSEQ multiplex PCR; TCRdb has only the in-frame clones, and not every one. Of more than 90,000 clones in the sample, 80% to 85% were seen once. The chain has TRBV4-1 and TRBJ2-7; D possibly corresponds to TRBD1 (6 bases). The sequences come from peripheral blood, collected from a patient treated with radiotherapy plus ipilimumab. The sequence was collected from a human donor with non-small cell lung cancer that progressed on radiotherapy plus ipilimumab. The CDR3 sequence is CASRQGSDYEQYV. The CDR3 nucleotides read TGCGCCAGCAGACAGGGCAGTGATTACGAGCAGTACGTC.